The rows below give T cell receptor beta chains drawn from one sample of a study of beta chain features in type 1 diabetes. The table came from immunoSEQ multiplex PCR; TCRdb's copy has only in-frame clones and leaves some out. The profile shows hundreds of thousands of clones, roughly 30% of them singletons. Sequencing input: naive CD4+ T cells from blood. The receptors originated from a man younger than 35 in good health. Each CDR3 is given with its conserved first and last residue. A D gene is named only where the DNA matches it firmly. Size is stated for part of the rows, as once, few or many counts, or as a class when the clone is expanded.

d_call,v_call,clone_size,j_call,cdr3_nt,cdr3_aa
-,TRBV30,few,TRBJ2-1,TGTGCCTCGGGAGTTTGGGAGGTATTCTTC,CASGVWEVFF
TRBD1,TRBV6-1,-,TRBJ2-5,TGTGCCAGCAGACCTCGGGACAGGGAGACCCAGTACTTC,CASRPRDRETQYF
-,TRBV7-9,few,TRBJ2-3,TGTGCCAGCAGCTTAGCGATGGGCACAGATACGCAGTATTTT,CASSLAMGTDTQYF
-,TRBV6-5,-,TRBJ2-1,TGTGCCAGCAGCCACCGCTATGAGCAGTTCTTC,CASSHRYEQFF
-,TRBV6-5,-,TRBJ2-7,TGTGCCAGCAGTTCCCTCGCACTATTGCGGGGCTACGAGCAGTACTTC,CASSSLALLRGYEQYF
TRBD2,TRBV25-1,-,TRBJ2-7,TGTGCCAGCAGTGAATTGACTAGCGGAGCCTACGAGCAGTACTTC,CASSELTSGAYEQYF
TRBD1,TRBV7-9,-,TRBJ2-3,TGTGCCAGCAGTTCCGACAGGGGGAGCACAGATACGCAGTATTTT,CASSSDRGSTDTQYF
TRBD2,TRBV15,few,TRBJ2-1,TGTGCCACCAGCAGACGACTAGCGAACCACAATGAGCAGTTCTTC,CATSRRLANHNEQFF
-,TRBV30,-,TRBJ2-3,TGTGCCTGGAGGGACGGTTGGGCGGCAGATACGCAGTATTTT,CAWRDGWAADTQYF
TRBD2,TRBV29-1,few,TRBJ2-3,TGCAGCGTTGAACAAGGGAGGGCCGCAGATACGCAGTATTTT,CSVEQGRAADTQYF
-,TRBV15,-,TRBJ2-5,TGTGCCACCAGCAGAGATAGGGCAGTAGAGACCCAGTACTTC,CATSRDRAVETQYF
-,TRBV7-6,few,TRBJ2-1,TGTGCCAGCAGCTACCCCCCGCAGGGAACTTACAATGAGCAGTTCTTC,CASSYPPQGTYNEQFF
-,TRBV14,-,TRBJ2-1,TGTGCCAGCAGCCAAGGTAGACCAAACTCCTACAATGAGCAGTTCTTC,CASSQGRPNSYNEQFF
-,TRBV18,few,TRBJ2-1,TGTGCCAGCTCACCTCCGTTTGGTGAGCAGTTCTTC,CASSPPFGEQFF
TRBD2,TRBV30,few,TRBJ2-1,TGTGCCTGGAGTATCACTAGCGGGAGGGCCTTGGATGAGCAGTTCTTC,CAWSITSGRALDEQFF
TRBD1,TRBV18,few,TRBJ2-5,TGTGCCAGCTCACCGATCGGGACAGCCCAAGAGACCCAGTACTTC,CASSPIGTAQETQYF
-,TRBV4-2,-,TRBJ2-7,TGTGCCAGCAGCCAAGATTCCAGGGCCACCTACGAGCAGTACTTC,CASSQDSRATYEQYF
-,TRBV7-9,-,TRBJ1-5,TGTGCCAGCAGCCCGGACGGAGCGGTGGGACCCCAGCATTTT,CASSPDGAVGPQHF
-,TRBV25-1,-,TRBJ2-7,TGTGCCAGCAGTGAATGGCTCGAGCAGTACTTC,CASSEWLEQYF
TRBD1,TRBV30,few,TRBJ1-5,TGTGCCTGGAGTTTACAGGGGGCGTGGAGGCCCCAGCATTTT,CAWSLQGAWRPQHF
TRBD1,TRBV9,-,TRBJ1-1,TGTGCCAGCAGCACGACAGGGCTGAACACTGAAGCTTTCTTT,CASSTTGLNTEAFF
-,TRBV30,-,TRBJ2-1,TGTGCCTGGAGCGTAACGGCGGGACGGCAGTTCTTC,CAWSVTAGRQFF
TRBD2,TRBV6-5,-,TRBJ2-7,TGTGCCAGCAGTTACACAGCGGGAGGGCTATACGAGCAGTACTTC,CASSYTAGGLYEQYF
-,TRBV27,-,TRBJ2-3,TGTGCCAGCAGTTTCAGCACAGATACGCAGTATTTT,CASSFSTDTQYF
TRBD1,TRBV29-1,few,TRBJ1-2,TGCAGCGACCGACAGGGATCCGGCTATGGCTACACCTTC,CSDRQGSGYGYTF
-,TRBV4-3,-,TRBJ2-4,TGCGCCAGCAGCCAGGGGCCGGGGAACATTCAGTACTTC,CASSQGPGNIQYF
-,TRBV28,-,TRBJ1-5,TGTGCCAGCAGTTCTACAGGGAGCAATCAGCCCCAGCATTTT,CASSSTGSNQPQHF
-,TRBV7-2,few,TRBJ2-1,TGTGCCAGCAGCTTAGTAGCCAGCAACAATGAGCAGTTCTTC,CASSLVASNNEQFF
TRBD2,TRBV28,-,TRBJ2-7,TGTGCCAGCAGCCTAGCGGGAGGTCAAATCTACGAGCAGTACTTC,CASSLAGGQIYEQYF
TRBD2,TRBV7-9,-,TRBJ2-3,TGTGCCAGCAGCCGTGGACTAGCAGATACGCAGTATTTT,CASSRGLADTQYF
-,TRBV2,-,TRBJ1-5,TGTGCCAGCAGTGGAAGATATAGCAATCAGCCCCAGCATTTT,CASSGRYSNQPQHF
TRBD1,TRBV18,-,TRBJ1-1,TGTGCCAGCTCATCCGACAGGGGAGAAACTGAAGCTTTCTTT,CASSSDRGETEAFF
-,TRBV30,few,TRBJ1-1,TGTGCCTGGAGTGTACTCAGTCTGATGAACACTGAAGCTTTCTTT,CAWSVLSLMNTEAFF
-,TRBV11-2,-,TRBJ2-7,TGTGCCAGCAGCTTAGATTCCTTGAAGCAGTACTTC,CASSLDSLKQYF
-,TRBV18,-,TRBJ2-7,TGTGCCAGCTCACCACAGGCCGGAGGATATTCGAACGAGCAGTACTTC,CASSPQAGGYSNEQYF
-,TRBV5-1,-,TRBJ2-7,TGCGCCAGCAGCTGGGCCAGCGTATCCTACGAGCAGTACTTC,CASSWASVSYEQYF
-,TRBV7-2,-,TRBJ2-5,TGTGCCAGCAGCTTTAGGCCCAGGGCGGAGACCCAGTACTTC,CASSFRPRAETQYF
TRBD1,TRBV7-9,-,TRBJ2-7,TGTGCCAGCAGCCCGAGACAGGGCGGCTACGAGCAGTACTTC,CASSPRQGGYEQYF
-,TRBV2,-,TRBJ2-3,TGTGCCAGCAGAGAGGGACTCATGGTTAATCTCTCGCAGTATTTT,CASREGLMVNLSQYF
TRBD2,TRBV7-2,-,TRBJ2-7,TGTGCCAGCAGCTTAGCATCTAGCGGCATGTACGAGCAGTACTTC,CASSLASSGMYEQYF
TRBD2,TRBV5-1,-,TRBJ2-1,TGCGCCAGCAGCTTGAGGGCTAGCGGGAGGCCGGGCCATGAGCAGTTCTTC,CASSLRASGRPGHEQFF
-,TRBV4-2,few,TRBJ2-1,TGTGCCAGCAGCCAAGCTGGAAGGGACTACAATGAGCAGTTCTTC,CASSQAGRDYNEQFF
-,TRBV7-9,-,TRBJ2-7,TGTGCCAGCAGCCCCGGGGTTTGGCTCGAGCAGTACTTC,CASSPGVWLEQYF
-,TRBV7-2,-,TRBJ2-1,TGTGCCAGCAGAAGGGAGGTCGGGAGCTACAATGAGCAGTTCTTC,CASRREVGSYNEQFF
TRBD1,TRBV29-1,few,TRBJ1-2,TGCAGCGACCTACGGACAGGGGCGGTTGTGAACTATGGCTACACCTTC,CSDLRTGAVVNYGYTF
-,TRBV6-1,-,TRBJ2-1,TGTGCCAGCAGTGATTTTGCGGCTATCTCCTACAATGAGCAGTTCTTC,CASSDFAAISYNEQFF
TRBD2,TRBV11-2,few,TRBJ2-7,TGTGCCAGCAGGAAGGGACTAGCAGAATACGAGCAGTACTTC,CASRKGLAEYEQYF
-,TRBV29-1,-,TRBJ1-2,TGCAGCGGAGGGGCGGACTATGGCTACACCTTC,CSGGADYGYTF
-,TRBV7-6,-,TRBJ2-3,TGTGCCAGCAGCTTAGAGCGAGGGTCAGATACGCAGTATTTT,CASSLERGSDTQYF
-,TRBV30,-,TRBJ1-5,TGTGCCTGGAGGGAGGGCCCCGGCCATCCCCAGCATTTT,CAWREGPGHPQHF
-,TRBV25-1,-,TRBJ2-1,TGTGCCAGCAGTGAAACGGACGAGGGAAGGCAGTTCTTC,CASSETDEGRQFF